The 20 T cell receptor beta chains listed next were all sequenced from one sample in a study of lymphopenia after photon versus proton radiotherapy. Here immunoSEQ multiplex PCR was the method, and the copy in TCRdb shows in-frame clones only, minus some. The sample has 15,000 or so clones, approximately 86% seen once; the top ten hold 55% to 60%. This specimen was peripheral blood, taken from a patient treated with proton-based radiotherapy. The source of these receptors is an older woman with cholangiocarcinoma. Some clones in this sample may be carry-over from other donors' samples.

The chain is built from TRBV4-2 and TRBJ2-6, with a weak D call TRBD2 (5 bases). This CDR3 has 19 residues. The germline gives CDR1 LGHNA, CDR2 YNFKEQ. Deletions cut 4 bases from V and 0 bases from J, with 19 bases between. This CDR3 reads CASSLGTGYIFSGANVLTF. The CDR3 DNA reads TGTGCCAGCAGCCTCGGTACGGGATATATCTTCTCTGGGGCCAACGTCCTGACTTTC.

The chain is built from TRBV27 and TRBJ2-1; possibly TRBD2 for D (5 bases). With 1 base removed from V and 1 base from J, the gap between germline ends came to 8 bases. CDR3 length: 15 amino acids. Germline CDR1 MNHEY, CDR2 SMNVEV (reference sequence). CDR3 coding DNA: TGTGCCAGCAGTTTATTGTCGGGATCCTACAATGAGCAGTTCTTC. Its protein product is CASSLLSGSYNEQFF.

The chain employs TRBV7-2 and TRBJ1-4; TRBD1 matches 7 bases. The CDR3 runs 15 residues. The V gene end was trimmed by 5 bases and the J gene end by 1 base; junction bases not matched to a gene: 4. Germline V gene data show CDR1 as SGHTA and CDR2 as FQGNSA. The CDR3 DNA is TGTGCCAGCAGCCACAACAGGGGAACTAATGAAAAACTGTTTTTT. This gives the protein CASSHNRGTNEKLFF.

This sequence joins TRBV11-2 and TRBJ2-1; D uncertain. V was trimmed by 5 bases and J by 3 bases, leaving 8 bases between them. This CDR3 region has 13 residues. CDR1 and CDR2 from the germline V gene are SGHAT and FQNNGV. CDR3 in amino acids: CASSGAGYNEQFF. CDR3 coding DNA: TGTGCCAGCAGCGGAGCCGGCTACAATGAGCAGTTCTTC.

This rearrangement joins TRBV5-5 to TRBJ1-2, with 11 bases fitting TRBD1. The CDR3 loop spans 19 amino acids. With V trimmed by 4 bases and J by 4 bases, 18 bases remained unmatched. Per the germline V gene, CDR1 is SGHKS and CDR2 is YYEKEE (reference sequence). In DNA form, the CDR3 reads TGTGCCAGCAGCACGAGCACCGGGACAGGGGGATTCATGTCCTATGGCTACACCTTC. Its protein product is CASSTSTGTGGFMSYGYTF.

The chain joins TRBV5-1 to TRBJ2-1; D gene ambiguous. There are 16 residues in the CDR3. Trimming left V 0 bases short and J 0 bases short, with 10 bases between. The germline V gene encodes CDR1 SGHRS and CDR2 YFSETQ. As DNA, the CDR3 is TGCGCCAGCAGCTTGGAGGCAGCCAGCTCCTACAATGAGCAGTTCTTC. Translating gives CASSLEAASSYNEQFF.

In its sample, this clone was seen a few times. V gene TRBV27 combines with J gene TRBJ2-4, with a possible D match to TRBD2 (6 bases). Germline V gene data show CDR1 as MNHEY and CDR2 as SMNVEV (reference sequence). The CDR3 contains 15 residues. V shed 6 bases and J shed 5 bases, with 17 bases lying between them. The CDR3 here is CASSPRGREENIQYF. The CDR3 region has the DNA TGTGCCAGCAGCCCCCGGGGCAGGGAGGAAAACATTCAGTACTTC.

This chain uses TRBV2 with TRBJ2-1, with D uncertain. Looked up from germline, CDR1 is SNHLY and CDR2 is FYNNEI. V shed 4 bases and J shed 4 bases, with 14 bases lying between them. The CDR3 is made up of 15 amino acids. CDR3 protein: CASSVGTNIYNEQFF. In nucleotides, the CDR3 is TGTGCCAGCAGTGTTGGTACGAACATATACAATGAGCAGTTCTTC.

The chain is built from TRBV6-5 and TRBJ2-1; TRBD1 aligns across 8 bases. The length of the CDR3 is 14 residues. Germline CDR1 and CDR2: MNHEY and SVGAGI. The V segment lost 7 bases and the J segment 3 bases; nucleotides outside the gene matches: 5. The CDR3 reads CASKGQGYYNEQFF. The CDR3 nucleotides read TGTGCCAGCAAAGGACAGGGATACTACAATGAGCAGTTCTTC.

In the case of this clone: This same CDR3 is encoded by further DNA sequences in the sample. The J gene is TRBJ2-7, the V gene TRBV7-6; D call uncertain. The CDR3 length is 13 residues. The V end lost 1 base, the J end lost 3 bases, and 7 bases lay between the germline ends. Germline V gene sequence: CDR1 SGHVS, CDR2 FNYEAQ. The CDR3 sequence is CASSLGPNYEQYF. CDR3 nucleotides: TGTGCCAGCAGCTTAGGACCCAACTACGAGCAGTACTTC.

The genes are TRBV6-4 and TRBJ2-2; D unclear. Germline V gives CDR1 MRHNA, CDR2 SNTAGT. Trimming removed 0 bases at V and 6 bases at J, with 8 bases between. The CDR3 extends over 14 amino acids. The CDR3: CASSDSAESGELFF. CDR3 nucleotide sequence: TGTGCCAGCAGTGACTCGGCCGAATCCGGGGAGCTGTTTTTT.

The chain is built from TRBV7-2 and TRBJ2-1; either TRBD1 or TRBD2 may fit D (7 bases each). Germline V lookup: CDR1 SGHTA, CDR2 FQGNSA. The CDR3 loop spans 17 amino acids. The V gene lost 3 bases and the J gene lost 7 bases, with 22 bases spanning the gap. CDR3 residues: CASSFTSGDRVMNEQFF. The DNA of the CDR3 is TGTGCCAGCAGCTTTACGAGCGGGGACAGAGTGATGAATGAGCAGTTCTTC.

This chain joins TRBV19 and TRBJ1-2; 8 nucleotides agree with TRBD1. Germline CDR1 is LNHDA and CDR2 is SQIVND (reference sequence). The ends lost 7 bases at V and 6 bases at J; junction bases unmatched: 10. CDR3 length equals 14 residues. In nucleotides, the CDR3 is TGTGCCAGTACCGACAGGGGAGGGGGTCATGGCTACACCTTC. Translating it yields CASTDRGGGHGYTF.

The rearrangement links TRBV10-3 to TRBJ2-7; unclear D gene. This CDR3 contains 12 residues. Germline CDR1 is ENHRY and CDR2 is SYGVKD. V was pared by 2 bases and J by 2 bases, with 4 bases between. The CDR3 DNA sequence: TGTGCCATCAGTGAGGGAACCTACGAGCAGTACTTC. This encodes CAISEGTYEQYF.

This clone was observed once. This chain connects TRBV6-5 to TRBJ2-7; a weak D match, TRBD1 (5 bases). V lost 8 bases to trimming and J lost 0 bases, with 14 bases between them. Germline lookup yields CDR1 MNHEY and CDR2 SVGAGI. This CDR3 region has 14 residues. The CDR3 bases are TGTGCCAGCGAACGACAGCGAAACTCCTACGAGCAGTACTTC. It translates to CASERQRNSYEQYF.

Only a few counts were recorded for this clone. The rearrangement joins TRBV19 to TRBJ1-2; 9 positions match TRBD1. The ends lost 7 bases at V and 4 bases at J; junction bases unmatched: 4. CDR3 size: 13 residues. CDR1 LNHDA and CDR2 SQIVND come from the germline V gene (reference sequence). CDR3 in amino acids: CASNTGGLYGYTF. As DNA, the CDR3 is TGTGCCAGTAATACAGGGGGCCTCTATGGCTACACCTTC.

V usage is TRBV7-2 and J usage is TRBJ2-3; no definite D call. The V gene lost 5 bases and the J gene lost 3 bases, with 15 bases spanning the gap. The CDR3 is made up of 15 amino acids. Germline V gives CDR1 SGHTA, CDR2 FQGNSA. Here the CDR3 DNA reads TGTGCCAGCAGCCTTCGACAATTCCGAACAGATACGCAGTATTTT. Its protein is CASSLRQFRTDTQYF.

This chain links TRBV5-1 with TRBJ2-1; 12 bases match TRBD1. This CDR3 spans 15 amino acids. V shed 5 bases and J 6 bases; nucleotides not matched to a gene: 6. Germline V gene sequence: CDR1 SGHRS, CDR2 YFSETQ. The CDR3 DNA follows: TGCGCCAGCAGTTCCGGGACAGGGGGCTTCAATGAGCAGTTCTTC. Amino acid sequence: CASSSGTGGFNEQFF.

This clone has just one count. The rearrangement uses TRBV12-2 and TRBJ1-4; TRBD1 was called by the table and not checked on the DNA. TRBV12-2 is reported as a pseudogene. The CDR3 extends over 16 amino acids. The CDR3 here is CASRLVKVTVLEKLFF. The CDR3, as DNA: TGTGCAAGTCGCTTAGTAAAGGTGACAGTACTTGAAAAACTGTTTTTT.

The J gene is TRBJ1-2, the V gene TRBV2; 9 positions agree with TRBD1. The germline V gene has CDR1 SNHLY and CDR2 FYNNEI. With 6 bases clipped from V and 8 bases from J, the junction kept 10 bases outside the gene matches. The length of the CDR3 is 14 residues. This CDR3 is CASSTTQGAGGYTF. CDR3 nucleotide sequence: TGTGCCAGCAGCACGACACAGGGGGCAGGGGGCTACACCTTC.